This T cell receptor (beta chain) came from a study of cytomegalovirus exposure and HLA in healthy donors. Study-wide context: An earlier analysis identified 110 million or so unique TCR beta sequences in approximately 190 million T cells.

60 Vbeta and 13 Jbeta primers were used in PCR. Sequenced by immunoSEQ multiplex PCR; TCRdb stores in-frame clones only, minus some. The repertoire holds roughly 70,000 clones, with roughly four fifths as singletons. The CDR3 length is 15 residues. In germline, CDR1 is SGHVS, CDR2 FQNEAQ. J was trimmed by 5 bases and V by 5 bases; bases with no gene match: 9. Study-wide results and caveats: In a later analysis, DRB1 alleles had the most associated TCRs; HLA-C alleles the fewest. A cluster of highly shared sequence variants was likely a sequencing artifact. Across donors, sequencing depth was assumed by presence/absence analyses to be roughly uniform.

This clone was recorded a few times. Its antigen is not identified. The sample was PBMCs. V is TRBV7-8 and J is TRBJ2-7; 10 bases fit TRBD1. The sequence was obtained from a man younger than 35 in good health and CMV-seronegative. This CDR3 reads CASSQGGQGRDEQYF. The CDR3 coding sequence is TGTGCCAGCAGCCAGGGGGGACAGGGGAGGGACGAGCAGTACTTC.